This T cell receptor (beta chain) was sequenced for a study of CXCR3-negative and CXCR3-positive naive CD8 T cells. Study-level points and caveats: The study found CXCR3 expression partially decreased after cryopreservation and ran most assays on fresh PBMCs. TRB CDR3s of CXCR3-positive naive cells were more hydrophobic than those of CXCR3-negative naive cells. High diversity, comparable across both naive subsets, contrasted with much lower diversity in memory CD8+ cells. Similar TRBV-TRBJ gene usage was seen in naive CXCR3-negative and CXCR3-positive cells, but not in memory cells.

Sorting yielded triplicates of approximately 300,000 cells for each CD8+ T cell subset. The CDR3 has 11 amino acids. UMI-labeled 5' RACE TRB cDNA libraries were prepared from the cells. Reprocessing the 5' RACE reads, TCRdb reports a single entry for every CDR3 protein and omits DNA. Listed are about 57,000 distinct CDR3 sequences; less than 0.65% falls within the top ten. Turning to this clonotype: Antigen: not known.

The sequence came from a human donor in good health. Some clones in this sample may be carry-over from other donors' samples. The source material was naive CXCR3+ CD8+ T cells from blood. Indicated subset: CD45RO-CCR7+CD27+CD95- naive CD8+ T cells expressing CXCR3 (TNR3+). The gene calls are TRBV12-3 or TRBV12-4 and TRBJ2-1. CDR3 residues: CASSPHNEQFF.